This TCR beta chain stems from a study of CD8+CD57+ T cells in acquired aplastic anemia. This clonotype occurred many times. What it binds is not known. The V gene's germline CDR1 is MNHEY and CDR2 SVGAGI. The CDR3 totals 15 residues. V gave up 5 bases and J gave up 2 bases, with 16 bases separating them. Study-level findings and limits: Controls and patients did not differ significantly in CD8+ Simpson's diversity.

For sequencing, patients were chosen who had shown expansion of CD8+CD57+ cells by flow cytometry. The patients all had a severe acquired aplastic anemia diagnosis. TCR beta VDJ combinations and CDR3 sequences were profiled from genomic DNA. Using its own MiXCR run on the reads, TCRdb lists one record per CDR3 protein. The data contain some 150,000 distinct CDR3 sequences, about 70% of them singletons. The rearrangement links TRBV6-5 to TRBJ2-7, with a possible D match to TRBD1 (5 bases). The source of this sequence is a human donor with aplastic anemia. The sample was sorted CD4+, CD8+, or CD8+CD57+ T cells (not recorded which) from PBMCs. CDR3 loop: CASSPSAGSAYEQYF. The CDR3 DNA follows: TGTGCCAGCAGTCCCTCGGCAGGGTCCGCCTACGAGCAGTACTTC.